This TCR beta chain was captured by sequencing in a study of blood T cell repertoires in COVID-19 (dated by TCRdb to 2018 to 2020). About the full investigation: Samples covering the acute and convalescent phases of COVID-19 were provided by collaborators in the United States, Italy and Spain. The material from the prospective study consisted of cDNA or gDNA derived from T cells, B-cell-depleted T cells, or PBMCs. The dataset comprised deeply sampled blood TCRbeta repertoires from subjects exposed to, actively infected with, or recovered from COVID-19. The repertoires were made available in a free public database intended to serve as a resource for research on the immune response to SARS-CoV-2. The samples were drawn from the first 160 participants of the ongoing ImmuneRACE study and from about 1,200 subjects provided by 6 global collaborators. A de-identified subject ID, COVID-19 status, age in years and sex were almost always included in the sample metadata. Where available, HLA class I and class II types were taken from metadata supplied by the sample provider and were not determined by assay-based typing.

Study-wide findings and limitations: How much clinical and demographic metadata was included differed by source and by participant, and the metadata was provided uncurated.

Notes on this clone: Its binding antigen is unknown. There are no base qualities to consult, and no much larger clone falls within one base.

Looking up the germline V gene yields CDR1 SGHVS and CDR2 FNYEAQ. From V the trimming removes 4 bases and from J it removes 5 bases, while the gene matches leave 7 bases of the junction unaccounted for. Reading from cysteine to phenylalanine, the CDR3 counts 16 amino acids. Of the read, only the CDR3 DNA is kept; its 48 bases are in frame from base 1. TCRbeta CDR3 regions were amplified from genomic DNA using the immunoSEQ Assay, a bias-controlled multiplex PCR. The source study handled its data this way. The number of nucleated cells in each sample was estimated from the amplification of reference gene primers within the assay. To quantify the absolute abundance of each unique TCRbeta CDR3 rearrangement, sequence reads were collapsed and filtered. For each sample, productive Simpson clonality was calculated by taking the square root of Simpson's diversity index across productive rearrangements. TCRdb stores this immuneACCESS table with in-frame sequences only. Part of the clones is absent; in the studies checked, under half of the shortfall reflects unresolved V genes, and no reason is known for the rest. V, J and clone size derive from that table, while D and trimming were established from the DNA sequence. The sample table contains fewer than 200,000 clones; only one count was recorded for around four fifths of them. The top ten hold approximately 4.4% of the sample.

Participants in the prospective study were enrolled through a virtual design, were aged roughly 18 to 90 years, and lived in fewer than 30 United States geographic areas. Cohort assignment in the prospective study relied on participant-reported clinical history from a screening survey and a study questionnaire. For ImmuneRACE Cohort 3, a participant was defined as recovered based on two consecutive negative NP/OP PCR tests, clearance by a healthcare professional, or resolution of symptoms. Mobile phlebotomists in the prospective study collected whole blood, serum and a nasopharyngeal or oropharyngeal swab from every participant. Prospective study participants could optionally give additional blood draws and questionnaires over a roughly two-month period. Blood samples from the prospective study were shipped frozen or at room temperature prior to DNA extraction.

The sequenced sample consisted of PBMCs or T cells enriched from blood (not recorded which). The chain was built from TRBV7-6 and TRBJ2-5; TRBD2 aligns with 13 central bases. The sequence came from a woman between 50 and 59 years old who had recovered from COVID-19. The DNA sequence is as follows: TGTGCCAGCAGCTCCTGGACTAGCGGGAGTGCGGAGACCCAGTACTTC. The resulting protein is CASSSWTSGSAETQYF.